This T cell receptor beta chain was retrieved from a study of cytomegalovirus exposure and HLA in healthy donors. Both 60 Vbeta primers and 13 Jbeta primers went into the PCR. TCRdb's copy holds only in-frame clones and misses some; the assay was immunoSEQ multiplex PCR. The sample carries 150,000 to 200,000 clones, 81% recorded once. The CDR3 extends over 15 amino acids. Germline CDR1 reads LNHNV; CDR2 reads YYDKDF (reference sequence). V was cut by 7 bases and J by 2 bases, with 16 bases left in between. Sequencing was done on a sample of PBMCs. The rearrangement joins TRBV15 to TRBJ2-3, with D possibly matching TRBD1 (6 bases). The sequence was collected from a man aged 35-49 years in good health and CMV-seropositive. The CDR3 here is CATTKQGSVTDTQYF. The CDR3 nucleotides read TGTGCCACCACTAAACAGGGTTCGGTCACAGATACGCAGTATTTT.